The source of this T cell receptor beta chain is a study of cytomegalovirus exposure and HLA in healthy donors. Whole-study results and caveats: Later work associated fewer than 20,000 TCR beta sequences with HLA alleles at 0.05 false discovery rate.

It was healthy bone marrow donors who served as donors. Although they were nominally healthy when sampled, donors likely had unrecorded immune exposures. To note about this clone: Its antigen is unknown.

Germline V gene lookup returns CDR1 SGHDT and CDR2 YYEEEE. V was clipped by 2 bases and J by 12 bases, with 9 bases between them. The CDR3 totals 12 residues. It was with 60 Vbeta and 13 Jbeta primers that the PCR ran. Using immunoSEQ multiplex PCR, the repertoire was profiled, and TCRdb retains in-frame clones only, with some absent. The sample has some 150,000 clones, roughly 63% seen once; the top ten hold roughly 6.8%. Sequenced input: PBMCs. The source of this sequence is a woman aged 55-70 years in good health and CMV-seropositive. The chain combines TRBV5-6 with TRBJ2-6, with a possible D match to TRBD2 (5 bases). The CDR3 protein is CASSFNEGVLTF. The CDR3 coding sequence is TGTGCCAGCAGCTTCAATGAGGGCGTCCTGACTTTC.